These T cell receptor beta chains were read from a single sample in a study of blood T cell repertoires in COVID-19. Generated by immunoSEQ multiplex PCR, the TCRdb table keeps only in-frame clones and is missing some. The table records 50,000 to 80,000 clones, over 65% of them present only once. Sequencing was performed on peripheral blood. The receptor set was obtained from a man aged 60-69 years with COVID-19, enrolled during active disease. Each CDR3 is given without its conserved first and last residue.

v_call	j_call	cdr3_aa
TRBV30	TRBJ2-1	AWNHGAYNEQF
TRBV5-1	TRBJ2-1	ASSLVGLAGGGSYNEQF
TRBV4-1	TRBJ2-7	ASSPDFSGRDYEQY
TRBV3-1/TRBV3-2	TRBJ1-6	ASSNLGGPDSPLH
TRBV30	TRBJ2-3	AWSPGYGDTQY
TRBV11-2	TRBJ1-6	ASSLGGGLRSPLH
TRBV5-1	TRBJ2-1	ASTPSGMSSYNEQF
TRBV30	TRBJ2-7	AWSGKGGNLYEQY
TRBV11-3	TRBJ2-2	ASSLTTGGTGELF
TRBV11-3	TRBJ2-7	ASSLRATAYEQY
TRBV30	TRBJ1-1	AWSDHRGTEAF
TRBV28	TRBJ2-1	ASSSTLLAWQF
TRBV18	TRBJ2-2	ASSPGQVPKGELF
TRBV2	TRBJ2-7	ASSDNALQVEQY
TRBV4-1	TRBJ2-4	ASSQAQGADIQY
TRBV10-3	TRBJ2-3	AMGGTGGNTQY
TRBV5-1	TRBJ2-1	ASSLVAGGISSYNEQF
TRBV9	TRBJ2-7	ASSLSGQNVYEQY
TRBV5-4	TRBJ1-2	ASSLGGGNYGYT
TRBV4-1	TRBJ2-3	ASSQEPGTDTQY
TRBV12-1	TRBJ2-7	ASSFGLKYEQY
TRBV7-2	TRBJ1-6	ASSSGTGGSPLH
TRBV23-1	TRBJ2-1	ASKRTSGIRQF
TRBV24-1	TRBJ1-2	ATGGDRHGYT
TRBV7-3	TRBJ2-3	ASRQGQVTDTQY
TRBV10-3	TRBJ1-2	ATHMAGEDGYT
TRBV6-5	TRBJ2-2	ASSQGRNTGELF
TRBV5-4	TRBJ2-4	ASSKGQGAGGNIQY